This entry concerns a single T cell receptor (beta chain). Method: immunoSEQ multiplex PCR; TCRdb's copy keeps in-frame clones and lacks some. The sample holds about 310,000 clones, more than 75% seen once. This sample is part of a study of blood T cell repertoires in COVID-19. As for the study in general: The study drew acute and convalescent COVID-19 samples from the United States, Italy and Spain.

V was trimmed by 0 bases and J by 0 bases, leaving 9 bases between them. The CDR3 contains 16 residues. Per the germline V gene, CDR1 is MGHRA and CDR2 is YSYEKL. The sequencing input was peripheral blood. The gene calls are TRBV4-1 and TRBJ2-1; D ambiguous. The clonotype comes from a woman between 45 and 60 years old who had recovered from COVID-19. This CDR3 is CASSQDSSSSYNEQFF. The CDR3, as DNA: TGCGCCAGCAGCCAAGATTCTAGTAGCTCCTACAATGAGCAGTTCTTC.